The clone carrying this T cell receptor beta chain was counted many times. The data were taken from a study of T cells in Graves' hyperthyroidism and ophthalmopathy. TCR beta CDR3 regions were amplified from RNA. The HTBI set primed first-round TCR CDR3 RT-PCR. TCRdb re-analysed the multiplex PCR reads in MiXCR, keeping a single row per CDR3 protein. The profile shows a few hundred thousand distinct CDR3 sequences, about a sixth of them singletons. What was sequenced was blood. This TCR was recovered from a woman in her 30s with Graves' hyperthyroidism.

The CDR3 spells CASSLGSGSNEQFF. CDR3 bases: TGTGCCAGCAGCTTAGGCAGCGGGTCAAATGAGCAGTTCTTC. V usage is TRBV7-2 and J usage is TRBJ2-1; tentatively, D is TRBD2 (6 bases). Deletions cut 1 base from V and 7 bases from J, with 11 bases between. Germline V gene sequence: CDR1 SGHTA, CDR2 FQGNSA. The CDR3 contains 14 residues.